Each of the 11 T cell receptor beta chains below was sequenced from the same sample in a study of Ad26.COV2.S vaccination and SARS-CoV-2 variants. This table comes from immunoSEQ multiplex PCR, and its TCRdb copy is limited to in-frame clones, with some not included. The sample comprises fewer than 500,000 clones, 89% of which are singletons, and around 2.5% rests with the top ten. Specified treatment: some 19 received Ad26.COV2.S at low or high dose, single or two shots; 5 received placebo; per-sample allocation not given. On day 63 after the first injection, vaccine and placebo recipients gave samples. The sequencing used peripheral blood, collected in a trial of Ad26.COV2.S vaccine versus placebo. The source is a person between 18 and 60 years old who received the Ad26.COV2.S COVID-19 vaccine or a placebo.

In DNA, the CDR3 is TGTGCCAGTTCGGAAACAGGGTCCTACGAGCAGTACGTC. Protein product: CASSETGSYEQYV. V usage is TRBV19 and J usage is TRBJ2-7, with D perhaps matching TRBD1 (6 bases). This CDR3 comprises 13 residues. V was shortened by 8 bases and J by 1 base, with 12 bases between the two germline ends. Germline-derived CDR1 and CDR2 are LNHDA and SQIVND (reference sequence).

The genes are TRBV9 and TRBJ2-1; the D is unclear. From germline, CDR1 is SGDLS and CDR2 YYNGEE. Trimming took off 4 bases at V and 9 bases at J, with 11 bases between the two ends. CDR3 length: 12 residues. The CDR3 is CASSPTAGEQFF. As DNA, the CDR3 is TGTGCCAGCAGCCCCACGGCCGGTGAGCAGTTCTTC.

This clone was found once. The same CDR3 is also encoded by other DNA sequences in this sample. As DNA, the CDR3 is TGTGCCAGCAGTAGACAGGGCGAAGATTACTATGGCTACACCTTC. This codes for CASSRQGEDYYGYTF. The genes are TRBV6-5 and TRBJ1-2, with 7 bases identical to TRBD1. The junction had 9 bases not matched to a gene; V was cut back by 5 bases and J by 3 bases. Germline values: CDR1 MNHEY, CDR2 SVGAGI. The CDR3 covers 15 residues.

The chain couples TRBV7-2 to TRBJ2-3; D is ambiguous. Trimming pared 4 bases from V and 3 bases from J, leaving 17 bases between. The CDR3 sequence is 16 residues long. Germline CDR1 is SGHTA and CDR2 is FQGNSA. CDR3 residues: CASSSRTLLPTDTQYF. CDR3 coding DNA: TGTGCCAGCAGCTCTCGGACCTTACTTCCTACAGATACGCAGTATTTT.

The chain combines TRBV5-1 with TRBJ1-1; 9 bases match TRBD1. Germline loops: CDR1 SGHRS, CDR2 YFSETQ. The junction had 4 bases not matched to a gene; V was cut back by 3 bases and J by 4 bases. The CDR3 runs 14 residues. This chain's CDR3 is CASSWDRVTTEAFF. The DNA of the CDR3 is TGCGCCAGCAGCTGGGACAGGGTGACCACTGAAGCTTTCTTT.

The chain combines TRBV27 with TRBJ1-2; 7 nucleotides agree with TRBD1. The CDR3 consists of 12 residues. The trim removed 6 bases at V and 4 bases at J, leaving 2 bases unmatched. The V gene's germline CDR1 is MNHEY and CDR2 SMNVEV (reference sequence). The CDR3 DNA reads TGTGCCAGCAGACAGGGGCCCTATGGCTACACCTTC. Translating gives CASRQGPYGYTF.

The chain carries TRBV6-2 or TRBV6-3 and TRBJ2-2; 7 nucleotides line up with TRBD2. CDR1 is MNHEY and CDR2 is SVGEGT in the germline V gene. V gave up 2 bases and J gave up 7 bases; unmatched junction bases: 10. The CDR3 sequence is 16 residues long. The CDR3 sequence is CASSYILAGDHGELFF. CDR3 DNA: TGTGCCAGCAGTTACATATTGGCGGGAGATCACGGGGAGCTGTTTTTT.

This sequence joins TRBV5-6 and TRBJ2-7; D is undetermined. The CDR3 sequence is 12 residues long. Germline lookup yields CDR1 SGHDT and CDR2 YYEEEE. Deletions cut 0 bases from V and 6 bases from J, with 7 bases between. The CDR3 sequence: CASSLVAAEQYF. CDR3 nucleotide sequence: TGTGCCAGCAGCTTGGTGGCAGCCGAGCAGTACTTC.

This clone was seen once. The chain is built from TRBV15 and TRBJ2-1; 10 bases are shared with TRBD2. Trimming cost V 5 bases and J 6 bases; bases outside gene matches: 1. This CDR3 has 13 residues. Germline CDR1 LNHNV, CDR2 YYDKDF (reference sequence). Here the CDR3 DNA reads TGTGCCACCAGCGGACTAGCGGCCAATGAGCAGTTCTTC. Translating it yields CATSGLAANEQFF.

This clone has just one count. The chain employs TRBV5-1 and TRBJ1-1; D is ambiguous. Trimming removed 0 bases at V and 0 bases at J, with 12 bases between. Germline loops: CDR1 SGHRS, CDR2 YFSETQ. CDR3 length: 16 residues. This CDR3 is CASSLGSVNMNTEAFF. The CDR3 nucleotides read TGCGCCAGCAGCTTGGGGTCAGTAAACATGAACACTGAAGCTTTCTTT.

The chain couples TRBV6-6 to TRBJ1-2; D is unresolved. There are 13 residues in the CDR3. The germline V gene has CDR1 MNHNY and CDR2 SVGAGI (reference sequence). The germline V and J ends were trimmed by 6 bases and 4 bases, with 12 bases remaining between them. Written as DNA, the CDR3 is TGTGCCAGCAGCAACACCGCGACCTATGGCTACACCTTC. This sequence encodes CASSNTATYGYTF.